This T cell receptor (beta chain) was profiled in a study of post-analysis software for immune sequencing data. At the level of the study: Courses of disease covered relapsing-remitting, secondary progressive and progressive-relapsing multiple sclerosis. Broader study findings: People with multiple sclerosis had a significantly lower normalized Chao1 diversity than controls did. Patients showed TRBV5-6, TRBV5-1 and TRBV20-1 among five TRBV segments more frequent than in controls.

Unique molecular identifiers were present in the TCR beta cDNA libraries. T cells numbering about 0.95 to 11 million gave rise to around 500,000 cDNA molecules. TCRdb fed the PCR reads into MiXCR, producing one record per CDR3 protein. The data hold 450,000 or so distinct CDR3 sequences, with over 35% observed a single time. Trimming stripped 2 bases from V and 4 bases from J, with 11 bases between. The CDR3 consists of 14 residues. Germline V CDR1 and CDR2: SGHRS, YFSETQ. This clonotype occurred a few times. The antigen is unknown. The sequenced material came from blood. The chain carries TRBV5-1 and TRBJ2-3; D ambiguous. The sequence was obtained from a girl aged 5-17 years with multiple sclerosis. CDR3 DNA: TGCGCCAGCAGCTTAAGTAGGTTGGCAGATACGCAGTATTTT. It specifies CASSLSRLADTQYF.